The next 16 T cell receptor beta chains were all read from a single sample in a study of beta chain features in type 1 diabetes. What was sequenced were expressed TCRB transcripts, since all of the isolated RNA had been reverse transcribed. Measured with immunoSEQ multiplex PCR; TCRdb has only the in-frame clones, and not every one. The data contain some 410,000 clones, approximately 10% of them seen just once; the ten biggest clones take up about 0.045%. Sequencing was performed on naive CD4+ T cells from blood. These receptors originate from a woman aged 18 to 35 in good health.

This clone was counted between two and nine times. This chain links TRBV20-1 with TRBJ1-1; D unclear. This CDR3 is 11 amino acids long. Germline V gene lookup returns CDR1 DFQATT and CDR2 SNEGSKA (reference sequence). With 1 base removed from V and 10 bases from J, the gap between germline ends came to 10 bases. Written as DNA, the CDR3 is TGCAGTGCTAGAGGAAGTATCCGAGCTTTCTTT. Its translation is CSARGSIRAFF.

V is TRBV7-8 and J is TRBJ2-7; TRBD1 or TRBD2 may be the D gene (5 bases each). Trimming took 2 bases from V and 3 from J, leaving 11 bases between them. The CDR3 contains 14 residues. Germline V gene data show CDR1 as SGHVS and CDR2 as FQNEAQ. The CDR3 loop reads CASSLTGGLYEQYF. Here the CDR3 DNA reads TGTGCCAGCAGCTTAACAGGAGGCCTCTACGAGCAGTACTTC.

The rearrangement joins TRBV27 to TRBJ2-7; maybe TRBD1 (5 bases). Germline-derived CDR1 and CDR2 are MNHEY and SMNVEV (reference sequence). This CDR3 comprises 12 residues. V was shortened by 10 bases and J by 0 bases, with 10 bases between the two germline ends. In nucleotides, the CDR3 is TGTGCCACGACAGCGAGCTCCTACGAGCAGTACTTC. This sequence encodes CATTASSYEQYF.

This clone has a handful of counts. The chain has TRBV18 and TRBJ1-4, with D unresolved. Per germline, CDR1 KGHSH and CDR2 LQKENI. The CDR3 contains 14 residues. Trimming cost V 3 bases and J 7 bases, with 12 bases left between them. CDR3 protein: CASSPPGMVEKLFF. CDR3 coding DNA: TGTGCCAGCTCACCCCCGGGGATGGTTGAAAAACTGTTTTTT. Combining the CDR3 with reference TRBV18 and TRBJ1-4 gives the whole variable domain NAGVMQNPRHLVRRRGQEARLRCSPMKGHSHVYWYRQLPEEGLKFMVYLQKENIIDESGMPKERFSAEFPKEGPSILRIQQVVRGDSAAYFCASSPPGMVEKLFFGSGTQLSVL.

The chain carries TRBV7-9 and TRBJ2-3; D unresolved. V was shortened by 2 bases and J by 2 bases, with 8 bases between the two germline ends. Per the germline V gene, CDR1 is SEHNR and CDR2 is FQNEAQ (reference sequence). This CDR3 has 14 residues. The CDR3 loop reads CASSLRWATDTQYF. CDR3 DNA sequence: TGTGCCAGCAGCTTAAGATGGGCCACAGATACGCAGTATTTT. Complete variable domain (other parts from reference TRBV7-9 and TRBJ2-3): DTGVSQNPRHKITKRGQNVTFRCDPISEHNRLYWYRQTLGQGPEFLTYFQNEAQLEKSRLLSDRFSAERPKGSFSTLEIQRTEQGDSAMYLCASSLRWATDTQYFGPGTRLTVL.

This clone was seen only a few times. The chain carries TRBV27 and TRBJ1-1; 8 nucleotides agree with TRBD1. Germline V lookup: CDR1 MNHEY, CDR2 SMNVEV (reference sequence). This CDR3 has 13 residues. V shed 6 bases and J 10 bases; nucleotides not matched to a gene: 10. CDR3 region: CASSPDRARRAFF. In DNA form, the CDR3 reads TGTGCCAGCAGCCCGGACAGGGCCAGGCGAGCTTTCTTT.

The DNA of the CDR3 is TGTGCCAGCAGCTCCTCGGCGGCTAGGGAAGAGACCCAGTACTTC. This encodes CASSSSAAREETQYF. This chain joins TRBV7-2 and TRBJ2-5; D ambiguous. The V gene lost 4 bases and the J gene lost 3 bases, with 15 bases spanning the gap. The CDR3 runs to 15 residues. Germline V lookup: CDR1 SGHTA, CDR2 FQGNSA.

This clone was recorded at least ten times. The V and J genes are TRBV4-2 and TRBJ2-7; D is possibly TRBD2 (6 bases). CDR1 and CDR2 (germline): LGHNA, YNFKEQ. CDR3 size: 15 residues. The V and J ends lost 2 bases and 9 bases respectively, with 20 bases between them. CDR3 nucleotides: TGTGCCAGCAGCCAATTCGCTAGCGACCCAACCGGGCAGTACTTC. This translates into CASSQFASDPTGQYF.

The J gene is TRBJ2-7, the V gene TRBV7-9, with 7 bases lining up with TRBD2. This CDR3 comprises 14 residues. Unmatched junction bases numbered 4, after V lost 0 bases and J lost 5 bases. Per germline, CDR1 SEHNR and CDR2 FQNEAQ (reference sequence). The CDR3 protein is CASSLASGINEQYF. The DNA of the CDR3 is TGTGCCAGCAGCTTAGCAAGCGGGATCAACGAGCAGTACTTC.

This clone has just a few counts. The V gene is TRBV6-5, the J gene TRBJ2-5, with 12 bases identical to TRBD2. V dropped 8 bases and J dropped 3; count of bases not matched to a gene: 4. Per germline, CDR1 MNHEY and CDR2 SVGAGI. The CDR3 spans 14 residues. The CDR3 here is CASGRLAGEETQYF. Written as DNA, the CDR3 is TGTGCCAGCGGACGACTAGCGGGAGAAGAGACCCAGTACTTC.

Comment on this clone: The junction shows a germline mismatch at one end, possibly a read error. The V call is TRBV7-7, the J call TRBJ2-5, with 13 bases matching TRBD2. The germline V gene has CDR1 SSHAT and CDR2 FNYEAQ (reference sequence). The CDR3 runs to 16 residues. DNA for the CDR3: TGTGCTAGCAGCCTGGGGACTAGCGGGACCCGTGGGACCCAGTACTTC. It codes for CASSLGTSGTRGTQYF.

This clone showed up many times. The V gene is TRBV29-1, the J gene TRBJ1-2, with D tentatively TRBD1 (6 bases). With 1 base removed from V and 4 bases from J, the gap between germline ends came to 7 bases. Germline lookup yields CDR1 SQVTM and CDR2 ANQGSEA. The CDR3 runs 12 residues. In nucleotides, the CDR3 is TGCAGCGTTGAAGGGACAGCCTATGGCTACACCTTC. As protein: CSVEGTAYGYTF.

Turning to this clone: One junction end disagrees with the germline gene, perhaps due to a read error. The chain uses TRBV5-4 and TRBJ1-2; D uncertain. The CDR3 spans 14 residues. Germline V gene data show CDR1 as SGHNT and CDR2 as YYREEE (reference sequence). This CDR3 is CASSQDTAAYGYTF. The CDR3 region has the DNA TGCGCCAGCAGCCAAGACACAGCCGCCTATGGCTACACCTTC. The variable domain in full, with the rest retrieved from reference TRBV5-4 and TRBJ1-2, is ETGVTQSPTHLIKTRGQQVTLRCSSQSGHNTVSWYQQALGQGPQFIFQYYREEENGRGNFPPRFSGLQFPNYSSELNVNALELDDSALYLCASSQDTAAYGYTFGSGTRLTVV.

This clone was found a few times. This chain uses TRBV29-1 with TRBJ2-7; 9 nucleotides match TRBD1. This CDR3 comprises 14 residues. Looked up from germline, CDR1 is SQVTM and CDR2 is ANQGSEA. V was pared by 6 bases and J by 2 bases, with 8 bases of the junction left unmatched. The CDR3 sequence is CSVAYRGPAYEQYF. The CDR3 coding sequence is TGCAGCGTCGCTTACAGGGGGCCGGCCTACGAGCAGTACTTC.

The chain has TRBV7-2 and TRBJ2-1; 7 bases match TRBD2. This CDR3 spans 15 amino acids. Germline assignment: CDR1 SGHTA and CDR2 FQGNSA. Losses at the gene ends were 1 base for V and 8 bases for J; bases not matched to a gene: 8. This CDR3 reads CASSLVKAGRDEQFF. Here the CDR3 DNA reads TGTGCCAGCAGCTTAGTAAAGGCGGGGAGGGATGAGCAGTTCTTC.

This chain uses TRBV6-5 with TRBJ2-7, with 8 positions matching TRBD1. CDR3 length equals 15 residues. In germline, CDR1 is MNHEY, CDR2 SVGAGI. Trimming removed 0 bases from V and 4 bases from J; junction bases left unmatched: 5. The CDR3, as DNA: TGTGCCAGCAGTTACTCAGGGACAGGACTATACGAGCAGTACTTC. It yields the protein CASSYSGTGLYEQYF.